The 29 T cell receptor beta chains listed next were all sequenced from one sample in a study of cytomegalovirus exposure and HLA in healthy donors. The PCR ran on 60 Vbeta and 13 Jbeta primers. TCRdb's table, derived via immunoSEQ multiplex PCR, lists solely in-frame clones and lacks some. The profile shows 150,000 to 250,000 clones, approximately 85% of them singletons. Sample: PBMCs. Receptors originate from a woman aged 50 to 60 in good health and CMV-seropositive.

The chain employs TRBV28 and TRBJ2-2; D is perhaps TRBD1 (6 bases). The CDR3 sequence is 16 residues long. The germline V gene encodes CDR1 MDHEN and CDR2 SYDVKM. Trimming cost V 5 bases and J 0 bases, with 13 bases left between them. DNA for the CDR3: TGTGCCAGCAGTCAAGCAGGGGTATCGAACACCGGGGAGCTGTTTTTT. Protein product: CASSQAGVSNTGELFF.

This clone occurred a few times. The chain employs TRBV6-1 and TRBJ2-7; the D gene is possibly TRBD2 (5 bases). V gave up 4 bases and J gave up 2 bases, with 12 bases separating them. The germline V gene encodes CDR1 MNHNS and CDR2 SASEGT. CDR3 length: 14 residues. CDR3 loop: CASSGGPGTYEQYF. The CDR3 DNA reads as TGTGCCAGCAGTGGAGGGCCCGGTACCTACGAGCAGTACTTC.

The V gene is TRBV6-1, the J gene TRBJ2-7, with 11 bases lining up with TRBD1. CDR3 length equals 15 residues. J gave up 7 bases and V 7 bases, and 12 bases lay outside the gene matches. Per the germline V gene, CDR1 is MNHNS and CDR2 is SASEGT. As DNA, the CDR3 is TGTGCCAGCACGACAGAGGACAGGGGGCGATGGGAGCAGTACTTC. Translating it yields CASTTEDRGRWEQYF.

The rearrangement links TRBV4-3 to TRBJ1-2; possible D gene TRBD1, 6 bases. Per germline, CDR1 LGHNA and CDR2 YSLEER. There are 15 residues in the CDR3. V was trimmed by 0 bases and J by 2 bases, leaving 10 bases between them. CDR3 amino acids: CASSQEGARNYGYTF. The DNA for the CDR3 is TGCGCCAGCAGCCAAGAGGGGGCGCGGAACTATGGCTACACCTTC.

This clone was recorded a few times. The chain couples TRBV7-2 to TRBJ2-1, with a possible D match to TRBD2 (6 bases). CDR1 and CDR2 from the germline V gene are SGHTA and FQGNSA. V gave up 0 bases and J gave up 2 bases, with 14 bases separating them. The CDR3 extends over 17 amino acids. CDR3 sequence (DNA): TGTGCCAGCAGCTTAGCGTCGTCTCCGGGGGCCTACAATGAGCAGTTCTTC. Translation: CASSLASSPGAYNEQFF.

The V call is TRBV6-8, the J call TRBJ2-3; possible D gene TRBD2, 6 bases. This CDR3 is 15 amino acids long. CDR1 and CDR2 (germline): MNHGY, SAAAGT. Trimming pared 9 bases from V and 1 base from J, leaving 17 bases between. The CDR3 DNA is TGTGCCAGACAAGAATGGAGGGCCGGCACAGATACGCAGTATTTT. This encodes CARQEWRAGTDTQYF.

V is TRBV18 and J is TRBJ1-1; no clear D gene. V was trimmed by 3 bases and J by 1 base, leaving 15 bases between them. In germline, CDR1 is KGHSH, CDR2 LQKENI. The CDR3 extends over 16 amino acids. The CDR3 loop reads CASSPSMREGNTEAFF. CDR3 in DNA: TGTGCCAGCTCACCGTCGATGAGGGAGGGGAACACTGAAGCTTTCTTT.

The chain joins TRBV21-1 to TRBJ2-7; TRBD1, as called in the table, went unchecked against the DNA. TRBV21-1 is recorded as a pseudogene. This CDR3 spans 14 amino acids. CDR3 sequence reads: CASWDNMRSYEQYF. CDR3 DNA: TGTGCCAGCTGGGACAACATGCGCTCCTACGAGCAGTACTTC.

The chain has TRBV9 and TRBJ2-2; 13 bases map to TRBD2. The CDR3 sequence is 16 residues long. Looked up from germline, CDR1 is SGDLS and CDR2 is YYNGEE. Unmatched junction bases numbered 3, after V lost 3 bases and J lost 4 bases. This chain's CDR3 is CASSDGTSGVTGELFF. In nucleotides, the CDR3 is TGTGCCAGCAGCGATGGGACTAGCGGGGTCACCGGGGAGCTGTTTTTT.

The CDR3 protein is CATRAPGQGAYEQYF. Here the CDR3 DNA reads TGTGCCACCAGGGCTCCAGGACAGGGGGCCTACGAGCAGTACTTC. The chain uses TRBV10-3 and TRBJ2-7; 10 nucleotides align to TRBD1. Germline V CDR1 and CDR2: ENHRY, SYGVKD. The ends lost 10 bases at V and 2 bases at J; junction bases unmatched: 11. This CDR3 comprises 15 residues.

The chain links TRBV19 to TRBJ1-5; D not certain. Germline V lookup: CDR1 LNHDA, CDR2 SQIVND (reference sequence). The CDR3 spans 15 residues. The V end lost 5 bases, the J end lost 2 bases, and 13 bases lay between the germline ends. The CDR3 spells CASSPRGRGNQPQHF. CDR3 bases: TGTGCCAGTAGTCCCCGCGGGAGGGGCAATCAGCCCCAGCATTTT.

The chain uses TRBV29-1 and TRBJ2-7, with 7 positions matching TRBD1. V was pared by 3 bases and J by 5 bases, with 10 bases of the junction left unmatched. Germline lookup yields CDR1 SQVTM and CDR2 ANQGSEA. The CDR3 has 14 residues. CDR3: CSVERQGVHDEQYF. The CDR3 bases are TGCAGCGTTGAGCGCCAGGGGGTACACGACGAGCAGTACTTC.

The rearrangement joins TRBV28 to TRBJ1-5; no definite D call. V lost 3 bases and J lost 2, with 11 bases in between. Germline-derived CDR1 and CDR2 are MDHEN and SYDVKM. The length of the CDR3 is 15 residues. CDR3 nucleotide sequence: TGTGCCAGCAGTTTGGGCGGGGAGGGCAATCAGCCCCAGCATTTT. Encoded protein: CASSLGGEGNQPQHF.

This chain uses TRBV9 with TRBJ2-1; 11 bases agree with TRBD2. CDR3 length equals 16 residues. The germline V gene encodes CDR1 SGDLS and CDR2 YYNGEE. Trimming took 4 bases from V and 5 from J; bases not matched to a gene: 8. CDR3: CASSSQGLAEHNEQFF. The CDR3 DNA sequence: TGTGCCAGCAGCTCCCAGGGACTAGCGGAGCACAATGAGCAGTTCTTC.

This chain uses TRBV27 with TRBJ2-7; 13 nucleotides agree with TRBD2. V was clipped by 7 bases and J by 7 bases; unmatched bases: 13. The CDR3 consists of 16 residues. CDR1 and CDR2 (germline): MNHEY, SMNVEV (reference sequence). The CDR3 loop reads CASNRLAGGNLGEQYF. CDR3 bases: TGTGCCAGCAACAGACTAGCGGGGGGTAATTTGGGTGAGCAGTACTTC.

The chain couples TRBV28 to TRBJ1-5, with D tentatively TRBD1 (6 bases). Germline CDR1 reads MDHEN; CDR2 reads SYDVKM. There are 15 residues in the CDR3. The V gene lost 7 bases and the J gene lost 6 bases, with 19 bases spanning the gap. This CDR3 is CASNTGTPNGQPQHF. In DNA form, the CDR3 reads TGTGCCAGCAATACCGGGACACCGAACGGTCAGCCCCAGCATTTT.

The V gene is TRBV19, the J gene TRBJ2-1; perhaps TRBD1 as D (6 bases). Trimming cost V 7 bases and J 3 bases, with 13 bases left between them. The CDR3 is 14 amino acids. Germline CDR1 and CDR2: LNHDA and SQIVND (reference sequence). The CDR3 nucleotides are TGTGCCAGTAAGGGGCAGGGACACTACAATGAGCAGTTCTTC. Translation: CASKGQGHYNEQFF. The whole variable domain, remainder taken from reference TRBV19 and TRBJ2-1, is DGGITQSPKYLFRKEGQNVTLSCEQNLNHDAMYWYRQDPGQGLRLIYYSQIVNDFQKGDIAEGYSVSREKKESFPLTVTSAQKNPTAFYLCASKGQGHYNEQFFGPGTRLTVL.

This chain links TRBV7-7 with TRBJ2-1; 9 bases are shared with TRBD2. Germline CDR1 is SSHAT and CDR2 is FNYEAQ (reference sequence). The ends lost 2 bases at V and 7 bases at J; junction bases unmatched: 6. This CDR3 has 15 amino acids. The CDR3 protein is CASSLSTSGRNEQFF. The DNA for the CDR3 is TGTGCCAGCAGCTTAAGTACTAGCGGGCGTAATGAGCAGTTCTTC. Combining the CDR3 with reference TRBV7-7 and TRBJ2-1 gives the whole variable domain GAGVSQSPRYKVTKRGQDVTLRCDPISSHATLYWYQQALGQGPEFLTYFNYEAQPDKSGLPSDRFSAERPEGSISTLTIQRTEQRDSAMYRCASSLSTSGRNEQFFGPGTRLTVL.

The J gene is TRBJ2-1, the V gene TRBV5-4; possibly TRBD1 for D (6 bases). The CDR3 runs to 17 residues. CDR1 and CDR2 from the germline V gene are SGHNT and YYREEE (reference sequence). V was shortened by 2 bases and J by 3 bases, with 18 bases between the two germline ends. CDR3 protein: CASSLGGGAPDYNEQFF. CDR3 in DNA: TGTGCCAGCAGCTTAGGGGGTGGGGCTCCTGACTACAATGAGCAGTTCTTC.

The chain recombines TRBV6-6 with TRBJ2-2; the match to TRBD1 covers 9 bases. With V trimmed by 5 bases and J by 5 bases, 6 bases remained unmatched. Germline V gives CDR1 MNHNY, CDR2 SVGAGI (reference sequence). The CDR3 has 15 residues. As DNA, the CDR3 is TGTGCCAGCAGTGTACAGGGGGCAGGAACCGGGGAGCTGTTTTTT. Protein: CASSVQGAGTGELFF.

A single count supports this clone. V usage is TRBV10-1 and J usage is TRBJ2-7; D remains ambiguous. Germline V CDR1 and CDR2: WNHNN, SYGVQD (reference sequence). The V gene lost 4 bases and the J gene lost 1 base, with 8 bases spanning the gap. The CDR3 has 13 amino acids. CDR3 region: CASSGADSYEQYF. In DNA form, the CDR3 reads TGCGCCAGCAGTGGGGCAGATTCCTACGAGCAGTACTTC.

V gene TRBV28 combines with J gene TRBJ2-3; D is possibly TRBD1 (6 bases). Trimming removed 6 bases from V and 3 bases from J, with 10 bases in between. The CDR3 sequence is 13 residues long. Germline lookup yields CDR1 MDHEN and CDR2 SYDVKM. CDR3 residues: CASRLTGTDTQYF. CDR3 DNA sequence: TGTGCCAGCAGGCTCACAGGGACAGATACGCAGTATTTT.

This chain uses TRBV2 with TRBJ1-1, with 7 bases identical to TRBD1. Germline loops: CDR1 SNHLY, CDR2 FYNNEI. Unmatched junction bases numbered 5, after V lost 3 bases and J lost 7 bases. The CDR3 contains 13 residues. The CDR3 bases are TGTGCCAGCAGTGACAGGGGGGAGGATGAAGCTTTCTTT. Amino acid sequence: CASSDRGEDEAFF.

J is TRBJ1-4 and V is TRBV18, with D unresolved. Per the germline V gene, CDR1 is KGHSH and CDR2 is LQKENI. The CDR3 runs to 14 residues. Trimming stripped 3 bases from V and 8 bases from J, with 13 bases between. The CDR3 protein is CASSPSGEREKLFF. The CDR3 DNA reads TGTGCCAGCTCACCTAGCGGGGAAAGGGAAAAACTGTTTTTT.

As regards this clone: Other DNA sequences within the sample encode an identical CDR3. The chain recombines TRBV5-6 with TRBJ1-5, with D hard to call. V was clipped by 0 bases and J by 1 base, with 5 bases between them. CDR1 is SGHDT and CDR2 is YYEEEE in the germline V gene. The CDR3 loop spans 14 amino acids. This CDR3 reads CASSLGGSNQPQHF. The CDR3 bases are TGTGCCAGCAGCTTGGGCGGCAGCAATCAGCCCCAGCATTTT.

This clone was seen more than once but under ten times. This chain uses TRBV7-9 with TRBJ1-1; 8 bases match TRBD1. This CDR3 comprises 14 residues. The germline CDR1 and CDR2 sequences are SEHNR and FQNEAQ (reference sequence). J gave up 1 base and V 4 bases, and 2 bases lay outside the gene matches. The CDR3 is CASSWTGKNTEAFF. The CDR3, as DNA: TGTGCCAGCAGCTGGACAGGGAAGAACACTGAAGCTTTCTTT.

This clone was seen more than once but under ten times. V gene TRBV6-5 combines with J gene TRBJ2-1; TRBD1 matches at 7 bases. Germline V gives CDR1 MNHEY, CDR2 SVGAGI. The junction had 7 bases not matched to a gene; V was cut back by 11 bases and J by 0 bases. CDR3 size: 14 residues. The chain's CDR3 is CAVSGTASYNEQFF. CDR3 nucleotides: TGTGCCGTCTCCGGGACAGCCTCCTACAATGAGCAGTTCTTC.

This rearrangement joins TRBV2 to TRBJ1-3; 8 positions match TRBD1. The trim removed 4 bases at V and 0 bases at J, leaving 11 bases unmatched. The CDR3 spans 18 residues. The V gene's germline CDR1 is SNHLY and CDR2 FYNNEI. CDR3 region: CASSVRQGSPSSGNTIYF. As DNA, the CDR3 is TGTGCCAGCAGTGTTAGACAGGGGTCCCCCAGCTCTGGAAACACCATATATTTT. The full variable domain, with the rest looked up from reference TRBV2 and TRBJ1-3, is EPEVTQTPSHQVTQMGQEVILRCVPISNHLYFYWYRQILGQKVEFLVSFYNNEISEKSEIFDDQFSVERPDGSNFTLKIRSTKLEDSAMYFCASSVRQGSPSSGNTIYFGEGSWLTVV.

The V call is TRBV11-2, the J call TRBJ2-1; no firm D call. Trimming took 6 bases from V and 0 from J, leaving 9 bases between them. This CDR3 has 14 residues. Germline V CDR1 and CDR2: SGHAT, FQNNGV. The CDR3 reads CASRSRNSYNEQFF. CDR3 nucleotides: TGTGCCAGCAGATCTAGAAACTCCTACAATGAGCAGTTCTTC.